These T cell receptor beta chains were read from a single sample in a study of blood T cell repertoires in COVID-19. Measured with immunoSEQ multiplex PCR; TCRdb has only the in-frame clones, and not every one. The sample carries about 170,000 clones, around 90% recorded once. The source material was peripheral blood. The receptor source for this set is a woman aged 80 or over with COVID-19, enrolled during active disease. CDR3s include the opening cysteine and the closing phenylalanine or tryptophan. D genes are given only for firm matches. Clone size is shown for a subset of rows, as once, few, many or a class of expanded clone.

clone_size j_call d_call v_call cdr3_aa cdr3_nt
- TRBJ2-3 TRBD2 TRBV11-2 CASSLVLAGGTDTQYF TGTGCCAGCAGCTTAGTACTAGCGGGAGGAACAGATACGCAGTATTTT
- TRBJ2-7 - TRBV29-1 CSVGIGRVSEQYF TGCAGCGTAGGTATCGGGCGGGTTTCCGAGCAGTACTTC
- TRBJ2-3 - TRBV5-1 CASSPGGTDTQYF TGCGCCAGCAGCCCCGGGGGCACAGATACGCAGTATTTT
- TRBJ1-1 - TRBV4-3 CASSQDVSLEAFF TGCGCCAGCAGCCAAGATGTTTCTCTTGAAGCTTTCTTT
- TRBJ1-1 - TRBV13 CASSPRTAAGEAFF TGTGCCAGCAGCCCCCGGACAGCAGCAGGTGAAGCTTTCTTT
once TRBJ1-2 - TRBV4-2 CASSQVTGLEYGYTF TGTGCCAGCAGCCAAGTAACAGGGCTAGAATATGGCTACACCTTC
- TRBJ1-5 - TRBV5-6 CASSLATGEPQHF TGTGCCAGCAGCTTGGCGACGGGGGAGCCCCAGCATTTT
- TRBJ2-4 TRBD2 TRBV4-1 CASSQEVVAGAGNIQYF TGCGCCAGCAGCCAAGAGGTGGTAGCGGGAGCCGGAAACATTCAGTACTTC
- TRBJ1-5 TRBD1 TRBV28 CASMSGMGQLNQPQHF TGTGCCAGCATGTCGGGGATGGGACAGCTCAATCAGCCCCAGCATTTT
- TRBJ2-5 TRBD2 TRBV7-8 CASSTLAGVSETQYF TGTGCCAGCAGCACGTTAGCGGGAGTTTCTGAGACCCAGTACTTC
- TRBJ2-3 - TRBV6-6 CASSSFADTQYF TGTGCCAGCAGTTCGTTCGCAGATACGCAGTATTTT
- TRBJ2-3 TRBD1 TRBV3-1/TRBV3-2 CASSGRTGLSTYTQYF TGTGCCAGCAGCGGCCGGACAGGGCTTTCCACATATACGCAGTATTTT
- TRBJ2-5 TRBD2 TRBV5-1 CASSSGTSGWSQETQYF TGCGCCAGCAGCTCCGGGACTAGCGGGTGGAGCCAAGAGACCCAGTACTTC
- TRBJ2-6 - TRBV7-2 CASSSDSSGANVLTF TGTGCCAGCAGCTCGGACAGCTCTGGGGCCAACGTCCTGACTTTC
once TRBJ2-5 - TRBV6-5 CASSYTSEETQYF TGTGCCAGCAGTTATACAAGTGAAGAGACCCAGTACTTC
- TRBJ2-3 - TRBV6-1 CASSEGGGDAQYF TGTGCCAGCAGTGAAGGCGGCGGGGATGCGCAGTATTTT
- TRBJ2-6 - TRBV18 CASSPSQLVAGANVLTF TGTGCCAGCTCACCCTCGCAGCTAGTCGCTGGGGCCAACGTCCTGACTTTC
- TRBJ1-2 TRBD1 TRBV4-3 CASSQAQQGAALYGYTF TGCGCCAGCAGCCAAGCACAACAGGGGGCCGCTCTCTATGGCTACACCTTC
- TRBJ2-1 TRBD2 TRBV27 CASSLSVGRAGNEQFF TGTGCCAGCAGTTTATCAGTCGGGAGGGCCGGAAATGAGCAGTTCTTC
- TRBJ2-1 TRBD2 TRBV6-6 CASSTSGTIYNEQFF TGTGCCAGCAGCACTAGCGGGACAATTTACAATGAGCAGTTCTTC
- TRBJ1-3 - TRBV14 CASSPLGTSSGNTIYF TGTGCCAGCAGCCCCCTTGGCACCAGCTCTGGAAACACCATATATTTT
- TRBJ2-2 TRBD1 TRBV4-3 CASSQRTGVNTGELFF TGCGCCAGCAGCCAAAGGACAGGGGTGAACACCGGGGAGCTGTTTTTT
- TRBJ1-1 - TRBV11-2 CASSSGGGPNTEAFF TGTGCCAGCAGCTCTGGGGGGGGACCGAACACTGAAGCTTTCTTT
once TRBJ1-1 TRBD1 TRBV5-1 CASSYSGQGGTEAFF TGCGCCAGCAGTTATTCCGGACAGGGTGGTACTGAAGCTTTCTTT
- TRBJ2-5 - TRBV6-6 CASSPRVIGTYQETQYF TGTGCCAGCAGTCCTCGGGTAATCGGGACTTACCAAGAGACCCAGTACTTC
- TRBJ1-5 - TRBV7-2 CASSSIQGPNQPQHF TGTGCCAGCAGCTCAATACAGGGCCCCAATCAGCCCCAGCATTTT
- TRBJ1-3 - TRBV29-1 CSVLEGPSGNTIYF TGCAGCGTTTTAGAGGGCCCCTCTGGAAACACCATATATTTT
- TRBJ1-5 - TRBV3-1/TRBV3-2 CASSQDPGNQPQHF TGTGCCAGCAGCCAAGATCCGGGGAATCAGCCCCAGCATTTT
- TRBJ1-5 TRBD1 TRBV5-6 CASNKQGARQPQHF TGTGCCAGCAACAAACAGGGGGCGAGGCAGCCCCAGCATTTT
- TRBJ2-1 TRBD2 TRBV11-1 CASSQPGLARDNEQFF TGTGCCAGCAGCCAACCGGGACTAGCGAGGGACAATGAGCAGTTCTTC
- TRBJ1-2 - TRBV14 CASSQGLGDPLYGYTF TGTGCCAGCAGCCAAGGTCTAGGGGATCCGCTCTATGGCTACACCTTC
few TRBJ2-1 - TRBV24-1 CATDSGYNEQFF TGTGCCACAGATAGCGGTTACAATGAGCAGTTCTTC
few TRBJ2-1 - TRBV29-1 CSVAQGILSYNEQFF TGCAGCGTCGCTCAGGGAATCCTCTCCTACAATGAGCAGTTCTTC
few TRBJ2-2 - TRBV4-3 CASSQDNQGGELFF TGCGCCAGCAGCCAAGATAATCAGGGCGGGGAGCTGTTTTTT
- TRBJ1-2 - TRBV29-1 CSVDRWGYTF TGCAGCGTTGACAGGTGGGGCTACACCTTC
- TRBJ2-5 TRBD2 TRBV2 CASSDPEREIRETQYF TGTGCCAGCAGTGATCCGGAGCGGGAGATCCGAGAGACCCAGTACTTC